This T cell receptor beta chain was found in a study of Graves' ophthalmopathy and Graves' hyperthyroidism. RNA transcripts served as template for amplifying TCR beta CDR3 sequences. HTBI primers primed a first-round RT-PCR, and a second-round multiplex PCR followed. TCRdb re-called the multiplex PCR reads with MiXCR, one entry per CDR3 protein. The data contain over a million distinct CDR3 sequences, 36% of them seen just once; the ten biggest clones take up 11%. Germline loops: CDR1 LNHDA, CDR2 SQIVND (reference sequence). V lost 7 bases, J lost 4 bases, and 23 bases lay in between. The CDR3 is 17 residues long.

Sequenced material: peripheral blood or thyroid tissue (not recorded which). V and J are TRBV19 and TRBJ1-5; D is undetermined. The TCR comes from an adult man with Graves' hyperthyroidism. CDR3 in DNA: TGTGCCAGTAAACGTATGAGTTTTGGCCTCCTAAATCAGCCCCAGCATTTT. It codes for CASKRMSFGLLNQPQHF.